What follows are 15 T cell receptor beta chains derived from one specimen sequenced in a study of blood T cell repertoires in COVID-19. TCRdb's copy holds only in-frame clones and misses some; the assay was immunoSEQ multiplex PCR. The sample lists about 210,000 clones, under 85% occurring once. The material sequenced was peripheral blood. The receptors were sampled from a woman aged 80 or older with COVID-19, enrolled during active disease.

V and J are TRBV6-5 and TRBJ1-2, with 8 positions matching TRBD1. CDR1 and CDR2 (germline): MNHEY, SVGAGI. The CDR3 is 15 residues long. Germline trimming cut 2 bases from V and 5 bases from J; bases unmatched to any gene: 7. CDR3 DNA: TGTGCCAGCAGTTACCACCGGACAGGGCCGTATGGCTACACCTTC. Amino acids: CASSYHRTGPYGYTF.

This chain joins TRBV7-2 and TRBJ2-2; 7 bases fit TRBD1. CDR3 length: 13 amino acids. The trim removed 3 bases at V and 8 bases at J, leaving 3 bases unmatched. The germline CDR1 and CDR2 sequences are SGHTA and FQGNSA. CDR3 in amino acids: CASSFRGLGELFF. CDR3 in DNA: TGTGCCAGCAGCTTCAGGGGGTTGGGGGAGCTGTTTTTT.

This clone was picked up one time. The chain has TRBV5-1 and TRBJ2-2, with 7 bases lining up with TRBD1. Trimming cost V 2 bases and J 8 bases; bases outside gene matches: 12. The CDR3 runs 16 residues. The germline gives CDR1 SGHRS, CDR2 YFSETQ. The CDR3: CASSLSTGFGLGELFF. The CDR3 DNA is TGCGCCAGCAGCTTATCGACAGGGTTTGGCCTTGGGGAGCTGTTTTTT.

The CDR3, as DNA: TGTGCCAGCAGTTACACACCCCGTCAGAGACAGTGGTTAGGTCAGCCCCAGCATTTT. Translating gives CASSYTPRQRQWLGQPQHF. V gene TRBV6-2 or TRBV6-3 combines with J gene TRBJ1-5; a weak D match, TRBD1 (5 bases). V gave up 2 bases and J gave up 6 bases, with 26 bases separating them. Germline V gene data show CDR1 as MNHEY and CDR2 as SVGEGT. The CDR3 length is 19 residues.

This chain joins TRBV29-1 and TRBJ1-4; D call uncertain. V lost 4 bases and J lost 5, with 8 bases in between. Germline CDR1 SQVTM, CDR2 ANQGSEA. The CDR3 sequence is 12 residues long. The chain's CDR3 is CSVVSGNEKLFF. As DNA, the CDR3 is TGCAGCGTTGTGTCCGGGAATGAAAAACTGTTTTTT. Complete variable domain (other parts from reference TRBV29-1 and TRBJ1-4): SAVISQKPSRDICQRGTSLTIQCQVDSQVTMMFWYRQQPGQSLTLIATANQGSEATYESGFVIDKFPISRPNLTFSTLTVSNMSPEDSSIYLCSVVSGNEKLFFGSGTQLSVL.

This clone appeared a few times. The J gene is TRBJ1-1, the V gene TRBV5-4; D gene ambiguous. The germline V gene encodes CDR1 SGHNT and CDR2 YYREEE (reference sequence). The length of the CDR3 is 13 residues. The V end was cut by 1 base, the J end by 6 bases, with 10 bases between. Here the CDR3 DNA reads TGTGCCAGCAGCTTGAGAGGAAGCGCTGAAGCTTTCTTT. Its translation is CASSLRGSAEAFF.

The CDR3: CASSADTYGYTF. As DNA, the CDR3 is TGCGCCAGCAGCGCCGACACGTATGGCTACACCTTC. The rearrangement uses TRBV5-1 and TRBJ1-2; D unresolved. Germline assignment: CDR1 SGHRS and CDR2 YFSETQ. Trimming left V 4 bases short and J 5 bases short, with 9 bases between. The CDR3 is made up of 12 amino acids.

This clone appeared a single time. The chain combines TRBV10-3 with TRBJ1-1; weak D call: TRBD1 (6 bases). The CDR3 runs 13 residues. The V gene lost 6 bases and the J gene lost 1 base, with 9 bases spanning the gap. The germline V gene has CDR1 ENHRY and CDR2 SYGVKD. The CDR3 loop reads CAISRGGNTEAFF. The CDR3 DNA sequence: TGTGCCATCAGCCGAGGGGGGAACACTGAAGCTTTCTTT.

This clone was recorded only once. The chain combines TRBV28 with TRBJ2-4; D is uncertain. The CDR3 consists of 12 residues. V lost 5 bases to trimming and J lost 1 base, with 3 bases between them. Germline values: CDR1 MDHEN, CDR2 SYDVKM. This CDR3 reads CASSQAKNIQYF. The CDR3 DNA follows: TGTGCCAGCAGTCAGGCCAAAAACATTCAGTACTTC.

The V gene is TRBV9, the J gene TRBJ2-3, with 10 bases matching TRBD2. The germline gives CDR1 SGDLS, CDR2 YYNGEE. The CDR3 totals 17 residues. The V gene end was trimmed by 6 bases and the J gene end by 1 base; junction bases not matched to a gene: 11. CDR3 amino acids: CASTKRGGLLGTDTQYF. DNA for the CDR3: TGTGCCAGCACCAAGCGGGGGGGCTTGTTGGGCACAGATACGCAGTATTTT.

J is TRBJ2-1 and V is TRBV5-1, with 14 nucleotides matching TRBD2. Germline values: CDR1 SGHRS, CDR2 YFSETQ. The CDR3 loop spans 18 amino acids. V shed 3 bases and J 1 base; nucleotides not matched to a gene: 6. This CDR3 reads CASSSGLAGVGSYNEQFF. CDR3 coding DNA: TGCGCCAGCAGCTCGGGACTAGCGGGAGTAGGGTCCTACAATGAGCAGTTCTTC.

This clone was observed a single time. The CDR3 DNA reads TGTGCCACCGGGCAGGGGGCAGGAGATACGCAGTATTTT. Residues: CATGQGAGDTQYF. V and J are TRBV28 and TRBJ2-3; the match to TRBD1 covers 8 bases. The CDR3 consists of 13 residues. Germline loops: CDR1 MDHEN, CDR2 SYDVKM. J gave up 5 bases and V 10 bases, and 8 bases lay outside the gene matches.

The V and J genes are TRBV14 and TRBJ2-1, with 7 bases lining up with TRBD2. The CDR3 is 15 amino acids. V lost 6 bases, J lost 3 bases, and 8 bases stayed unmatched. Germline-derived CDR1 and CDR2 are SGHDN and FVKESK. CDR3 nucleotide sequence: TGTGCCAGCAGTCAGAGCGGGGTCCTCTACAATGAGCAGTTCTTC. Its translation is CASSQSGVLYNEQFF.

This chain links TRBV5-4 with TRBJ1-1; D gene ambiguous. The length of the CDR3 is 14 residues. V was pared by 0 bases and J by 4 bases, with 10 bases between. The germline V gene encodes CDR1 SGHNT and CDR2 YYREEE (reference sequence). Here the CDR3 DNA reads TGTGCCAGCAGCTTGGAAACGGGATCCACTGAAGCTTTCTTT. Amino acid sequence: CASSLETGSTEAFF.

The V gene is TRBV5-1, the J gene TRBJ1-4; 9 nucleotides align to TRBD1. The CDR3 is 14 amino acids. J lost 8 bases, V lost 1 base, and 3 bases had no gene match. Germline V lookup: CDR1 SGHRS, CDR2 YFSETQ. The CDR3 nucleotides are TGCGCCAGCAGCTTGAGACAGGGGGACGAAAAACTGTTTTTT. Translation: CASSLRQGDEKLFF.